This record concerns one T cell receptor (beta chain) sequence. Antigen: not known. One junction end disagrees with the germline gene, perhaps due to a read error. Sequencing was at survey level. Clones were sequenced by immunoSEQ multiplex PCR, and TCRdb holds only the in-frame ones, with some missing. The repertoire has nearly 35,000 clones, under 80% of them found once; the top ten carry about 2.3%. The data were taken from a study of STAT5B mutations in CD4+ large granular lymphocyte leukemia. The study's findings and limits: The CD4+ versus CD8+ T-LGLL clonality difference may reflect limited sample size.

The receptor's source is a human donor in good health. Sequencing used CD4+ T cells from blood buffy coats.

The chain's CDR3 is CASIEGQNYQPQHF. CDR3 bases: TGTGCCAGCATTGAAGGACAGAATTATCAGCCCCAGCATTTT. This chain joins TRBV6-1 and TRBJ1-5; D may be TRBD1 (6 bases). The CDR3 is made up of 14 amino acids. Germline lookup yields CDR1 MNHNS and CDR2 SASEGT.